This T cell receptor beta chain was identified during a study of cytomegalovirus exposure and HLA in healthy donors. The overall study: Later, an analysis reported that the 130 or so validation repertoires had used the same platform as the approximately 660 first-cohort repertoires.

Whole-study findings and limits: Rarity characterized most TCR sequences, yet some public TCRs appeared in many donors. There were some 150 TCR beta chains listed as cytomegalovirus-associated. Under in vitro conditions, a few CMV-associated chains were confirmed as specific for CMV antigens.

TCRdb keeps only in-frame clones here, not all; method: immunoSEQ multiplex PCR. The repertoire has some 60,000 clones, 96% of them found once; the top ten carry approximately 0.94%. Concerning this clone itself: The antigen is undetermined. At the DNA level, this CDR3 is encoded by other sequences in the same sample as well.

Germline V gives CDR1 SGHDT, CDR2 YYEEEE. This CDR3 contains 15 residues. V shed 4 bases, J shed 4 bases, and the junction held 6 bases outside the gene matches. The sequence derives from a man aged 18 to 35 in good health and CMV-seronegative. Specimen: PBMCs. V is TRBV5-6 and J is TRBJ2-7, with 12 bases identical to TRBD1. CDR3 loop: CASSEGQGAIYEQYF. In nucleotides, the CDR3 is TGTGCCAGCAGCGAGGGACAGGGGGCGATTTACGAGCAGTACTTC.